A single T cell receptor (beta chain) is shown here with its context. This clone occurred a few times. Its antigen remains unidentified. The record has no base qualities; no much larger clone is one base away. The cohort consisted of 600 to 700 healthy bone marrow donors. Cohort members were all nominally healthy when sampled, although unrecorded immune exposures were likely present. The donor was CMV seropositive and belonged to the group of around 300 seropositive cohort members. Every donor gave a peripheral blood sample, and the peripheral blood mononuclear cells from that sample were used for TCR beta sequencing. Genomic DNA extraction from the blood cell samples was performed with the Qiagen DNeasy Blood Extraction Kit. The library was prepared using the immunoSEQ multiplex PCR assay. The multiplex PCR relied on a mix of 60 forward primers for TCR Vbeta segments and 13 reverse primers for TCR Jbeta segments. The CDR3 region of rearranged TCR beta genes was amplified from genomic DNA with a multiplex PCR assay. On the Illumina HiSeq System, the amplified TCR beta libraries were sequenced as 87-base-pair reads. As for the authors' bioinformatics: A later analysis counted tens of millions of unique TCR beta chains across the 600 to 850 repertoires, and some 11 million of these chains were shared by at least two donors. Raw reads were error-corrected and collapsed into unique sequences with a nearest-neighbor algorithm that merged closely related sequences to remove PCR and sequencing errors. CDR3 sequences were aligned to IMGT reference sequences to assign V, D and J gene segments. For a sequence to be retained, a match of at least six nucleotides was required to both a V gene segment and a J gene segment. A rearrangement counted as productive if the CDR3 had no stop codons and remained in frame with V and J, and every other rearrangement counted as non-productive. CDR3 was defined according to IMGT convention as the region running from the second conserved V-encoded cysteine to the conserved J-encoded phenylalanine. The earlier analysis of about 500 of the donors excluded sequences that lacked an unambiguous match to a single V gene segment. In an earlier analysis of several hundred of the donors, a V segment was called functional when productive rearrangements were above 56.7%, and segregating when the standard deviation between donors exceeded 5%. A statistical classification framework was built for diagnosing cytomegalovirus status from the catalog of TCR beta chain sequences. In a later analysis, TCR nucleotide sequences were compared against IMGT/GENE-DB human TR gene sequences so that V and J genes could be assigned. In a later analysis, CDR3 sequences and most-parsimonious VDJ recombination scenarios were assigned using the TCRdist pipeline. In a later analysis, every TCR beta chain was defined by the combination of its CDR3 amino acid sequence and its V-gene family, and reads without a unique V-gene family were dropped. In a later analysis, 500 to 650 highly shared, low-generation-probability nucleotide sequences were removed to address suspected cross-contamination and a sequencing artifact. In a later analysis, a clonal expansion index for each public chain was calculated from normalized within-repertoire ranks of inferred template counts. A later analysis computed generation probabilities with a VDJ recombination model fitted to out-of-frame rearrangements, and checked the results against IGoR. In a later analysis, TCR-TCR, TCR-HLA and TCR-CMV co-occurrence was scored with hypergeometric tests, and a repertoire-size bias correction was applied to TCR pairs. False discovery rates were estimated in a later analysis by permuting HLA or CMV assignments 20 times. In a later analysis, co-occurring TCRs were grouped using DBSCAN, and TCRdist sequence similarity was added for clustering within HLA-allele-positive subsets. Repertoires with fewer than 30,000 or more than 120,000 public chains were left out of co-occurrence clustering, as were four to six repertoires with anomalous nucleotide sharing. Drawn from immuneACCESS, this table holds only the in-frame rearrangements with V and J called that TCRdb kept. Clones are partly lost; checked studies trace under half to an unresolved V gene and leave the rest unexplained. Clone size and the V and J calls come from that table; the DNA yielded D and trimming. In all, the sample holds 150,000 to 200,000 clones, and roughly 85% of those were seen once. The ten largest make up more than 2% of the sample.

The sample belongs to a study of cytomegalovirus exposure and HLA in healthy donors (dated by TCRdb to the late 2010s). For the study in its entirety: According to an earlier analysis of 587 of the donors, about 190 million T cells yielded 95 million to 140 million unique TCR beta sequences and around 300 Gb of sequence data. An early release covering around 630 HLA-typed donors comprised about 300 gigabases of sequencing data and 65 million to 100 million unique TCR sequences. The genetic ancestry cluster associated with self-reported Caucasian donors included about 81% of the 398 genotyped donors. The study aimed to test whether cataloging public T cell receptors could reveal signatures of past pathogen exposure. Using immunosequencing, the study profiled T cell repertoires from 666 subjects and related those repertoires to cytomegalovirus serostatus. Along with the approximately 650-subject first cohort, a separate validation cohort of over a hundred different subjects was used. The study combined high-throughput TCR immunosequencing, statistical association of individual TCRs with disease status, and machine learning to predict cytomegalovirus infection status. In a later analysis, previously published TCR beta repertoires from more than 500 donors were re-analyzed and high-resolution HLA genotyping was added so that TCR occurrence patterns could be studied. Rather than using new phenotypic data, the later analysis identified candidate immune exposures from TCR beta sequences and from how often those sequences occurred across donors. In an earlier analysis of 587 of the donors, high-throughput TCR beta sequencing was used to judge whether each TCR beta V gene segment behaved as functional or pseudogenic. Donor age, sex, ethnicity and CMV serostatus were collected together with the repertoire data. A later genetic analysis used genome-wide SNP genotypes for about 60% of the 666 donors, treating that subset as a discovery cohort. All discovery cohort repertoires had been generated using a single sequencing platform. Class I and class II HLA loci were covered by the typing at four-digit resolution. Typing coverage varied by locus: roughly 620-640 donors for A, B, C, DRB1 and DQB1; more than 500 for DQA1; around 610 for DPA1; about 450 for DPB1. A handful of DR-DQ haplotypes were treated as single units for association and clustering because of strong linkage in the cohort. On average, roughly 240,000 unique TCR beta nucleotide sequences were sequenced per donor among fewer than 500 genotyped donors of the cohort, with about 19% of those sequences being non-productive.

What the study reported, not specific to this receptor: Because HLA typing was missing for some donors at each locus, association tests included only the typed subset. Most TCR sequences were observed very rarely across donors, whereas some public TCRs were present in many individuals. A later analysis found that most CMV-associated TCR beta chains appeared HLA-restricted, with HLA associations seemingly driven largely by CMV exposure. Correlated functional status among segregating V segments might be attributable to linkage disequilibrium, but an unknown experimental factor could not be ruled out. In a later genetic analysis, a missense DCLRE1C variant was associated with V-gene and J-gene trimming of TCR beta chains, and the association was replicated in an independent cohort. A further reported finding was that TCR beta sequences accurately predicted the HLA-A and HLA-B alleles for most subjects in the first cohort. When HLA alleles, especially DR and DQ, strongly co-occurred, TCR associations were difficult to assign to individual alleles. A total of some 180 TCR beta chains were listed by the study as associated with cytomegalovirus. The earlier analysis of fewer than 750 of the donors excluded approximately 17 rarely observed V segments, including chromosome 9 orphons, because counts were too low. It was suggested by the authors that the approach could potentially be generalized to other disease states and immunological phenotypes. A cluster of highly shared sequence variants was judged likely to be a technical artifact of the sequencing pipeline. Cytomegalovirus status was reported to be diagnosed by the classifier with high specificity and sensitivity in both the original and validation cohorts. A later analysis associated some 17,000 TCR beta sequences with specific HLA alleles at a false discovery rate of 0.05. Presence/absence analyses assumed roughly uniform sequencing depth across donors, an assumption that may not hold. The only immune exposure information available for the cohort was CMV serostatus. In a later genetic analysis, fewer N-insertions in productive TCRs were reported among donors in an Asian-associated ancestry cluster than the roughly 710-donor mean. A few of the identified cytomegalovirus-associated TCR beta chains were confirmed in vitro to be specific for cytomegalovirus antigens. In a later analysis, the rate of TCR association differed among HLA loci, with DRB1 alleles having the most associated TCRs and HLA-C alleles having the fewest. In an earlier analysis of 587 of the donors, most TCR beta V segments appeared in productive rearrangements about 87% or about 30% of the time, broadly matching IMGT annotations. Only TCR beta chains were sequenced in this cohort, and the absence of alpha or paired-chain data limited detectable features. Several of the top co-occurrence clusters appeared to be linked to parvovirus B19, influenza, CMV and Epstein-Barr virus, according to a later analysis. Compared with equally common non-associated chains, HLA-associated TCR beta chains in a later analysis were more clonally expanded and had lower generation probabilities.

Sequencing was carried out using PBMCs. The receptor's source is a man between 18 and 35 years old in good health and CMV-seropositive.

This receptor has the CDR3 CASSYSIQVTSPLHF. The sequenced DNA: TGTGCCAGCAGTTACTCGATACAGGTGACTTCACCCCTCCACTTT. This chain joins TRBV6-5 to TRBJ1-6; the D region possibly corresponds to TRBD1 (5 bases align). V is shortened by 0 bases, J by 9 bases, and the region joining them spans 12 bases. The CDR3 spans 15 residues, from the cysteine through the phenylalanine. Only the CDR3 region is kept as DNA, spanning 45 bases read in frame from base 1. The germline V gene sets CDR1 to MNHEY and CDR2 to SVGAGI.